This is a list of T cell receptor beta chains from one sample in a study of blood T cell repertoires in COVID-19. Method: immunoSEQ multiplex PCR; TCRdb's copy keeps in-frame clones and lacks some. The sample consists of approximately 170,000 clones, 86% of them appearing once. The source material was peripheral blood. The receptor source for this set is a man aged 65-85 years with acute or convalescent COVID-19. Each CDR3 is given with its conserved first and last residue. A D gene is named only where the DNA matches it firmly. Rows may omit the clone size; those that give it use once, few, many or a size class.

clone_size: few; d_call: TRBD2; j_call: TRBJ2-1; v_call: TRBV5-1; cdr3_nt: TGCGCCAGCAGCTTCCGACTAGCGGGGAGGGGCAATGAGCAGTTCTTC; cdr3_aa: CASSFRLAGRGNEQFF
clone_size: .; d_call: TRBD1; j_call: TRBJ1-5; v_call: TRBV19; cdr3_nt: TGTGCCAGTAGTACGTTTGGGACAGGAGGTCAGCCCCAGCATTTT; cdr3_aa: CASSTFGTGGQPQHF
clone_size: .; d_call: TRBD2; j_call: TRBJ2-1; v_call: TRBV19; cdr3_nt: TGTGCCAGCTCAAGGACTAGCGGGAACTACAATGAGCAGTTCTTC; cdr3_aa: CASSRTSGNYNEQFF
clone_size: .; d_call: TRBD1; j_call: TRBJ1-1; v_call: TRBV5-4; cdr3_nt: TGTGCCAGCAGCCCTCCGGGACAGGGATGGACGAACACTGAAGCTTTCTTT; cdr3_aa: CASSPPGQGWTNTEAFF
clone_size: .; d_call: TRBD1; j_call: TRBJ1-2; v_call: TRBV7-9; cdr3_nt: TGTGCCAGCAGCTTAGCGCGACAGGGTAACTATGGCTACACCTTC; cdr3_aa: CASSLARQGNYGYTF
clone_size: once; d_call: .; j_call: TRBJ2-7; v_call: TRBV19; cdr3_nt: TGTGCCAGTAGTATTAGAGAGGGTGGGGAGCAGTACTTC; cdr3_aa: CASSIREGGEQYF
clone_size: .; d_call: .; j_call: TRBJ1-5; v_call: TRBV2; cdr3_nt: TGTGCCAGCACTGGGAGGGGGTCCTATAGCAATCAGCCCCAGCATTTT; cdr3_aa: CASTGRGSYSNQPQHF
clone_size: .; d_call: .; j_call: TRBJ1-2; v_call: TRBV30; cdr3_nt: TGTGCCTCCTTTACAGGGATTGGCTACACCTTC; cdr3_aa: CASFTGIGYTF
clone_size: few; d_call: TRBD1; j_call: TRBJ1-1; v_call: TRBV5-1; cdr3_nt: TGCGCCAGCAGCGAACAGGGGGCCGGGAACACTGAAGCTTTCTTT; cdr3_aa: CASSEQGAGNTEAFF
clone_size: .; d_call: .; j_call: TRBJ1-1; v_call: TRBV9; cdr3_nt: TGTGCCAGCGGGAGGGAGGGGCGAGACACTGAAGCTTTCTTT; cdr3_aa: CASGREGRDTEAFF
clone_size: .; d_call: TRBD2; j_call: TRBJ2-7; v_call: TRBV24-1; cdr3_nt: TGTGCCACCAAGACTAGCGGAGGGGAAGGGTATGAGCAGTACTTC; cdr3_aa: CATKTSGGEGYEQYF
clone_size: .; d_call: TRBD2; j_call: TRBJ2-7; v_call: TRBV14; cdr3_nt: TGTGCCAGCAGCCAAGACCAGACTAGCGGAGTCTTGCGGGAGCAGTACTTC; cdr3_aa: CASSQDQTSGVLREQYF
clone_size: once; d_call: TRBD1; j_call: TRBJ1-1; v_call: TRBV6-2/TRBV6-3; cdr3_nt: TGTGCCAGCAGCCCCCCAGGACAGGGCACTGAAGCTTTCTTT; cdr3_aa: CASSPPGQGTEAFF
clone_size: .; d_call: .; j_call: TRBJ1-6; v_call: TRBV2; cdr3_nt: TGTGCCAGCAATTACCTCGGGCAGGGGAATTCACCCCTCCACTTT; cdr3_aa: CASNYLGQGNSPLHF
clone_size: .; d_call: .; j_call: TRBJ1-1; v_call: TRBV6-1; cdr3_nt: TGTGCCAGCAGTGAAGGCGGCCGTGCTCTGAACACTGAAGCTTTCTTT; cdr3_aa: CASSEGGRALNTEAFF
clone_size: .; d_call: TRBD2; j_call: TRBJ2-1; v_call: TRBV7-9; cdr3_nt: TGTGCCAGCAGCTTAGTAGTATCTTGGCTAGCGGGAAACAATGAGCAGTTCTTC; cdr3_aa: CASSLVVSWLAGNNEQFF